Following are 6 T cell receptor beta chains from one sample sequenced in a study of T cell responses to AZD1222 COVID-19 vaccine. Measured with immunoSEQ multiplex PCR; TCRdb has only the in-frame clones, and not every one. The table includes some 160,000 clones, approximately 88% detected once. Sample: peripheral blood, taken 28 days after the second AZD1222 dose. The origin of the receptors is an adult who received the AZD1222 COVID-19 vaccine.

This sequence joins TRBV19 and TRBJ1-6; D is uncertain. Germline CDR1 is LNHDA and CDR2 is SQIVND (reference sequence). V lost 7 bases to trimming and J lost 8 bases, with 9 bases between them. The length of the CDR3 is 12 residues. CDR3 sequence reads: CASTRSDSPLHF. CDR3 nucleotide sequence: TGTGCCAGTACCCGAAGCGATTCACCCCTCCACTTT. Full variable domain (outside the CDR3, taken from reference TRBV19 and TRBJ1-6): DGGITQSPKYLFRKEGQNVTLSCEQNLNHDAMYWYRQDPGQGLRLIYYSQIVNDFQKGDIAEGYSVSREKKESFPLTVTSAQKNPTAFYLCASTRSDSPLHFGNGTRLTVT.

The genes are TRBV7-2 and TRBJ1-1; D not certain. V gave up 5 bases and J gave up 1 base, with 8 bases separating them. Germline values: CDR1 SGHTA, CDR2 FQGNSA. This CDR3 has 13 residues. CDR3 residues: CASSTDGNTEAFF. In DNA form, the CDR3 reads TGTGCCAGCAGCACGGACGGGAACACTGAAGCTTTCTTT.

The chain couples TRBV3-1 (or the pseudogene TRBV3-2) to TRBJ2-5, with 7 bases fitting TRBD1. V shed 4 bases and J 5 bases; nucleotides not matched to a gene: 4. Germline CDR1 and CDR2: LGHDT and YNNKEL (reference sequence). This CDR3 contains 13 residues. CDR3 nucleotide sequence: TGTGCCAGCAGCCGTAGCAGGGGGGAGACCCAGTACTTC. This translates into CASSRSRGETQYF.

The chain carries TRBV27 and TRBJ2-6, with a possible D match to TRBD1 (6 bases). The length of the CDR3 is 14 residues. Germline V gives CDR1 MNHEY, CDR2 SMNVEV (reference sequence). The ends were cut back, 7 bases at V and 4 bases at J, with 11 bases in the middle. CDR3 loop: CASTTGSGANVLTF. DNA for the CDR3: TGTGCCAGCACCACAGGGTCCGGGGCCAACGTCCTGACTTTC. Variable domain in full (rest from reference TRBV27 and TRBJ2-6): EAQVTQNPRYLITVTGKKLTVTCSQNMNHEYMSWYRQDPGLGLRQIYYSMNVEVTDKGDVPEGYKVSRKEKRNFPLILESPSPNQTSLYFCASTTGSGANVLTFGAGSRLTVL.

This clone came up once. V is TRBV7-8 and J is TRBJ1-2; D call uncertain. CDR1 SGHVS and CDR2 FQNEAQ come from the germline V gene. V was trimmed by 5 bases and J by 0 bases, leaving 13 bases between them. The CDR3 sequence is 15 residues long. The CDR3 spells CASSAARIANYGYTF. The CDR3 DNA is TGTGCCAGCAGCGCCGCGAGGATCGCTAACTATGGCTACACCTTC.

This chain uses TRBV6-5 with TRBJ1-4; D is ambiguous. The germline gives CDR1 MNHEY, CDR2 SVGAGI. V was shortened by 7 bases and J by 9 bases, with 15 bases between the two germline ends. CDR3 length: 13 residues. The CDR3 nucleotides are TGTGCCAGCACCCGAGGGCGTAGGCAAAAACTGTTTTTT. This sequence encodes CASTRGRRQKLFF.